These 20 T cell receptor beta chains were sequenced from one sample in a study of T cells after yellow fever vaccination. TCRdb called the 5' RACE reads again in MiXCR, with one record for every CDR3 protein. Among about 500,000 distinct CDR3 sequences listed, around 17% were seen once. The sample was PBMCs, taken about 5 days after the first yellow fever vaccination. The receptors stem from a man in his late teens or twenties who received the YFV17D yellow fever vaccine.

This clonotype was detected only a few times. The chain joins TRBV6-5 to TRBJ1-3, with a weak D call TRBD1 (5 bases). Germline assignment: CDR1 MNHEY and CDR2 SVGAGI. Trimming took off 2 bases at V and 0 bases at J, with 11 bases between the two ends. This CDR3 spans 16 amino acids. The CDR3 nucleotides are TGTGCCAGCAGTTACCCGGCAGGGAGCTCTGGAAACACCATATATTTT. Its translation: CASSYPAGSSGNTIYF.

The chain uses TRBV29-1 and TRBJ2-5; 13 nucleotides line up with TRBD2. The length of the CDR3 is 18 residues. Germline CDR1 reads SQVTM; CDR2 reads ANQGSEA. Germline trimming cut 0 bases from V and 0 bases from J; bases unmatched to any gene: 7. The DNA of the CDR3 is TGCAGCGTTGAAGATTACGGACTAGCGGGGGCCGACCAAGAGACCCAGTACTTC. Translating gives CSVEDYGLAGADQETQYF.

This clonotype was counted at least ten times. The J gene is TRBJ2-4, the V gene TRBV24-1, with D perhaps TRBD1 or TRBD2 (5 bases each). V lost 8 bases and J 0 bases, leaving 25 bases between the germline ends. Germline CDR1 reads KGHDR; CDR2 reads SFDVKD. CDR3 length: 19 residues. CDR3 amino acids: CATIFLQTPGPLAKNIQYF. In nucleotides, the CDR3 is TGTGCCACCATCTTCCTCCAAACCCCGGGACCACTAGCCAAAAACATTCAGTACTTC.

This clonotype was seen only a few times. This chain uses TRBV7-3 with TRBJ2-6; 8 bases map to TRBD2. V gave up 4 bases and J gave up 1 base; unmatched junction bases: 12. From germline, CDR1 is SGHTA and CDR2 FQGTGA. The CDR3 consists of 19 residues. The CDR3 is CASSYFSGVPLSGANVLTF. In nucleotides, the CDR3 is TGTGCCAGCAGCTACTTTAGCGGGGTCCCCTTATCTGGGGCCAACGTCCTGACTTTC.

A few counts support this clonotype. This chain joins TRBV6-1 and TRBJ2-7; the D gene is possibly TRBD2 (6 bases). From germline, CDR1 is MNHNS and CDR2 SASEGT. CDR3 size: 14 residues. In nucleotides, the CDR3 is TGTGCCAGCAGGAACGGGGGTTACTCCCACGAGCAGTACGTC. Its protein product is CASRNGGYSHEQYV.

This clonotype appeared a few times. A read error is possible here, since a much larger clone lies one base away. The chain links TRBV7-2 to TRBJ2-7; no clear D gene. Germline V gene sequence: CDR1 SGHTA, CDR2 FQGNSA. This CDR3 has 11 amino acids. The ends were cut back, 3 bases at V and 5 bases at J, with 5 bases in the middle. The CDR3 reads CASSFSDEQYF. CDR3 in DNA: TGTGCCAGCAGCTTCTCGGACGAGCAGTACTTC.

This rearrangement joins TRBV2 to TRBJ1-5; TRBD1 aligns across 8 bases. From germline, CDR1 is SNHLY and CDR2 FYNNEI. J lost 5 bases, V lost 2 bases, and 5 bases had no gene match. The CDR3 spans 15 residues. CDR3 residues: CASSESVQGDQPQHF. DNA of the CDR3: TGTGCCAGCAGTGAATCCGTACAGGGGGATCAGCCCCAGCATTTT.

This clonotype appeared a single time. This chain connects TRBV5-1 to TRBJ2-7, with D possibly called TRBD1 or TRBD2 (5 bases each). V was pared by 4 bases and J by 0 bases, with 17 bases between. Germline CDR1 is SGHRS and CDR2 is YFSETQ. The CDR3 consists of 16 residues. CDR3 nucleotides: TGCGCCAGCAGCCTAGGAATCGGGGCGCTCTCCTACGAGCAGTACTTC. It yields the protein CASSLGIGALSYEQYF.

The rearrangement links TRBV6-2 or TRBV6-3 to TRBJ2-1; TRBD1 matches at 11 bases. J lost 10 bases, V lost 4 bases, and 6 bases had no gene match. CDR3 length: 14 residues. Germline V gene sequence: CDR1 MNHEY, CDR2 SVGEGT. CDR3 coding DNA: TGTGCCAGCAGTTCCTGGACAGGGGGCGTGGAGCAGTTCTTC. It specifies CASSSWTGGVEQFF.

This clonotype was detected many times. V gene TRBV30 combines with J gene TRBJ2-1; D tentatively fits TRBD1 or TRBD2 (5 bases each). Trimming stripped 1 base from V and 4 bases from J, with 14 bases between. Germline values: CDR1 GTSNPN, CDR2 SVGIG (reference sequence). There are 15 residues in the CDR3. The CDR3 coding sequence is TGTGCCTGGAGTGGGGGCTACGGGATATACAATGAGCAGTTCTTC. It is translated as CAWSGGYGIYNEQFF.

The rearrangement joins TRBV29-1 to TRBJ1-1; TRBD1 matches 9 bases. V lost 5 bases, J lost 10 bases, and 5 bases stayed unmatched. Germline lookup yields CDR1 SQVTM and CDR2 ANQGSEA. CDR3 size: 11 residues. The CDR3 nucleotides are TGCAGCGTTACAAAGACAGGGGGAGCTTTCTTT. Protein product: CSVTKTGGAFF.

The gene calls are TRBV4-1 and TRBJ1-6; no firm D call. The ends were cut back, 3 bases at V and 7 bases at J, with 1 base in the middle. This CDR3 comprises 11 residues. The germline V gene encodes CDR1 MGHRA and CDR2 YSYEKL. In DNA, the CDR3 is TGCGCCAGCAGCCAGAATTCACCCCTCCACTTT. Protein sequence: CASSQNSPLHF.

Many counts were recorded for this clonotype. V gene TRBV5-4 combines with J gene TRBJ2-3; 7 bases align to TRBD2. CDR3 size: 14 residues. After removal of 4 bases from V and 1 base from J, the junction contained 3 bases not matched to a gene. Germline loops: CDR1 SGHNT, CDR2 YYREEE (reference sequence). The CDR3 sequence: CASSTSVGTDTQYF. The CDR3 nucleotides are TGTGCCAGCAGCACTAGCGTGGGCACAGATACGCAGTATTTT.

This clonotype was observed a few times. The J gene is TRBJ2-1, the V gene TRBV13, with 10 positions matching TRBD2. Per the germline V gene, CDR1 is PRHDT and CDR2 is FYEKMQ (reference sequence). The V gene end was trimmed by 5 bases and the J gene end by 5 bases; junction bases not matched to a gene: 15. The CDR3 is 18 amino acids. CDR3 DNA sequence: TGTGCCAGCAGCCCCCCCCCCACTAGCGGGGTATCAAACAATGAGCAGTTCTTC. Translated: CASSPPPTSGVSNNEQFF.

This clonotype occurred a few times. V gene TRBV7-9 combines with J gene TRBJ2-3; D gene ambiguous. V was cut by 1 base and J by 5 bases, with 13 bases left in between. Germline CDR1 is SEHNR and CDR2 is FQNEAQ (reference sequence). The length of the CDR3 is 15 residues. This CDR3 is CASSLVSQVGDTQYF. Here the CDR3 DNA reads TGTGCCAGCAGCTTAGTATCTCAGGTGGGAGATACGCAGTATTTT. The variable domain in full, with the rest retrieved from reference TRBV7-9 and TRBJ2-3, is DTGVSQNPRHKITKRGQNVTFRCDPISEHNRLYWYRQTLGQGPEFLTYFQNEAQLEKSRLLSDRFSAERPKGSFSTLEIQRTEQGDSAMYLCASSLVSQVGDTQYFGPGTRLTVL.

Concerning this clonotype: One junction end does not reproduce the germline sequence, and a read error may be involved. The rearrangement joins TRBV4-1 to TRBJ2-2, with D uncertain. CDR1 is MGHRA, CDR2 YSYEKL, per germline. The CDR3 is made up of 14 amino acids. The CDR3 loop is CASSQDASPGELFF. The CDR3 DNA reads TGCGCTAGCAGCCAAGATGCGAGTCCCGGGGAGCTGTTTTTT.

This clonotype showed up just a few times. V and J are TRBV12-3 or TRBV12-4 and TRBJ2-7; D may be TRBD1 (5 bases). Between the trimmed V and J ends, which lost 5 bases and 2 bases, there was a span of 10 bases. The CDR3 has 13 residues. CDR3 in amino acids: CASSADSPYEQYF. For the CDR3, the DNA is TGTGCCAGCAGTGCCGACAGTCCCTACGAGCAGTACTTC.

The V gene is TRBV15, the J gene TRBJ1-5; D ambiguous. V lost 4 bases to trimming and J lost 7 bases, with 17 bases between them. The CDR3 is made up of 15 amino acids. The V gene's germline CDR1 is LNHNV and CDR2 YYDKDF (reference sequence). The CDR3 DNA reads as TGTGCCACCAGCACGAGAAAGGCCTCTAGGCAGCCCCAGCATTTT. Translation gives CATSTRKASRQPQHF.

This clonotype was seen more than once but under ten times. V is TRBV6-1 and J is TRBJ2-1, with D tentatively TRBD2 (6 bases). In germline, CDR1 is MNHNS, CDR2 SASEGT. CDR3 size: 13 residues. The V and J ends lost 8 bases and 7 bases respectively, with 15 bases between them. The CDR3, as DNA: TGTGCCAGCTCAATAGGGGCGGGGAATGAGCAGTTCTTC. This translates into CASSIGAGNEQFF.

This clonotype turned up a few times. CDR3 in amino acids: CASSLVALRGYANTEAFF. Written as DNA, the CDR3 is TGTGCCAGCAGCTTGGTGGCGTTACGGGGCTATGCGAACACTGAAGCTTTCTTT. The chain links TRBV5-6 to TRBJ1-1; TRBD1 is a possible D gene (5 bases). CDR1 is SGHDT, CDR2 YYEEEE, per germline. The CDR3 spans 18 residues. V was cut by 0 bases and J by 1 base, with 19 bases left in between.